This passage covers 13 T cell receptor beta chains from one sample sequenced in a study of monozygotic twins with inflammatory bowel disease. TCRdb re-called the 5' RACE reads and gives one entry per CDR3 protein, without DNA. The repertoire table contains around 450,000 distinct CDR3 sequences. Sequencing used blood. These receptors all stem from a human donor with ulcerative colitis or Crohn's disease, or a healthy co-twin of an affected twin (not recorded which).

The chain links TRBV12-3 or TRBV12-4 to TRBJ2-2. There are 18 residues in the CDR3. CDR3 sequence: CASSFYPSDDSNTGELFF.

CDR3 region: CSARAPRAEGEQYF. The chain has TRBV20-1 and TRBJ2-7; the D gene TCRdb calls, TRBD1, cannot be checked with no DNA. The CDR3 is made up of 14 amino acids. CDR1 is DFQATT, CDR2 SNEGSKA, per germline (reference sequence).

This chain uses TRBV5-1 with TRBJ2-1; TCRdb picks TRBD2, but there is no DNA to check that call. Germline CDR1 SGHRS, CDR2 YFSETQ. This CDR3 has 18 amino acids. The CDR3 spells CASSLEGLAGFSYNEQFF.

CDR3 in amino acids: CASSLMGRAASGSNEQFF. The rearrangement links TRBV7-3 to TRBJ2-1; TCRdb's assignment of TRBD2 cannot be checked, as there is no DNA. There are 18 residues in the CDR3. Per the germline V gene, CDR1 is SGHTA and CDR2 is FQGTGA.

The V gene is TRBV15, the J gene TRBJ1-3; the TCRdb call, TRBD1, lacks DNA for checking. Germline CDR1 LNHNV, CDR2 YYDKDF (reference sequence). The CDR3 is made up of 16 amino acids. This CDR3 is CATSRETGGTGNTIYF.

This rearrangement joins TRBV5-6 to TRBJ1-1. The V gene's germline CDR1 is SGHDT and CDR2 YYEEEE. The CDR3 runs 11 residues. The CDR3 spells CASSLMGEAFF.

The chain recombines TRBV4-2 with TRBJ2-3. Germline values: CDR1 LGHNA, CDR2 YNFKEQ. The CDR3 has 16 residues. The CDR3 here is CASSQDRQDRTDTQYF.

The chain employs TRBV11-2 and TRBJ2-1; TCRdb picks TRBD2, but there is no DNA to check that call. Germline V CDR1 and CDR2: SGHAT, FQNNGV. The CDR3 runs to 14 residues. The CDR3 is CASIPSGPGHEQFF.

The genes are TRBV18 and TRBJ2-7. Per germline, CDR1 KGHSH and CDR2 LQKENI. The CDR3 spans 13 residues. The CDR3 is CASSPLNNEWQYF. The variable domain in full, completed from reference TRBV18 and TRBJ2-7, reads NAGVMQNPRHLVRRRGQEARLRCSPMKGHSHVYWYRQLPEEGLKFMVYLQKENIIDESGMPKERFSAEFPKEGPSILRIQQVVRGDSAAYFCASSPLNNEWQYFGPGTRLTVT.

CDR3 sequence reads: CSARDTLVVLHEQYF. This chain joins TRBV20-1 and TRBJ2-7. This CDR3 comprises 15 residues. Germline V gene lookup returns CDR1 DFQATT and CDR2 SNEGSKA (reference sequence).

V gene TRBV5-1 combines with J gene TRBJ2-3; TCRdb calls TRBD1, which cannot be checked without DNA. Per the germline V gene, CDR1 is SGHRS and CDR2 is YFSETQ. This CDR3 is built from 15 residues. The CDR3 protein is CASSSDRARTDTQYF.

This CDR3 is CASRWATNTGELFF. The chain employs TRBV6-1 and TRBJ2-2; TCRdb's assignment of TRBD2 cannot be checked, as there is no DNA. CDR1 MNHNS and CDR2 SASEGT come from the germline V gene. This CDR3 has 14 residues.

The rearrangement uses TRBV4-2 and TRBJ1-1. Looked up from germline, CDR1 is LGHNA and CDR2 is YNFKEQ. This CDR3 spans 14 amino acids. CDR3 region: CASSQADPYTEAFF.